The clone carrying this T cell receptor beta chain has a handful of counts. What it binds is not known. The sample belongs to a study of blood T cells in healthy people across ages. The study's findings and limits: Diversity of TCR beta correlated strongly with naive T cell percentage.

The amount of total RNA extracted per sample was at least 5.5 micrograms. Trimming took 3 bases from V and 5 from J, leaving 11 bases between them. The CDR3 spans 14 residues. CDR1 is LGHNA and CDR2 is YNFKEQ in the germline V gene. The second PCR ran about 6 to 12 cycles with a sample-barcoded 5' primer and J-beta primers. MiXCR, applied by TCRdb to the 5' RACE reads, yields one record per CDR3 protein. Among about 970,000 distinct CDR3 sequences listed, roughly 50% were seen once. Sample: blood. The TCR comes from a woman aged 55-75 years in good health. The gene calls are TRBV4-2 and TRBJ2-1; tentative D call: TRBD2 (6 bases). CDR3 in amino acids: CASSHPGTHNEQFF. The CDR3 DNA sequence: TGTGCCAGCAGCCACCCCGGGACTCACAATGAGCAGTTCTTC.